This TCR beta chain was profiled in a study of cytomegalovirus exposure and HLA in healthy donors. Points from the study as a whole: Reported results showed that the classifier diagnosed cytomegalovirus status with high specificity and sensitivity. The records held CMV serostatus as the only immune exposure information. Productive status was seen about 90% or about 30% of the time for most TCR beta V segments in an earlier analysis.

This CDR3 contains 15 residues. Germline CDR1 reads MNHEY; CDR2 reads SVGAGI. With V trimmed by 5 bases and J by 6 bases, 9 bases remained unmatched. PCR employed 60 Vbeta and 13 Jbeta primers. Under the authors' procedure: An analysis performed later counted 81 million or so unique TCR beta chains (roughly 11 million of them shared). TCRdb's copy holds only in-frame clones and misses some; the assay was immunoSEQ multiplex PCR. V and J calls and clone size follow that table, whereas D and trimming were derived from the DNA. This table has 100,000 to 150,000 clones, less than 80% appearing once. In the case of this clone: Its antigen is not identified.

The chain combines TRBV6-5 with TRBJ2-7, with TRBD1 matching 11 bases. The sequencing sample was made of PBMCs. The sequence was obtained from a man aged 40-55 years in good health and CMV-seropositive. For the CDR3, the DNA is TGTGCCAGCAGTCGGGACAGGGGGACGTCAGGCGAGCAGTACTTC. Its translation: CASSRDRGTSGEQYF.